Listed below are T cell receptor beta chains from one sample, sequenced in a study of T cell changes during pregnancy in multiple sclerosis. TCRdb keeps only in-frame clones here, not all; method: immunoSEQ multiplex PCR. The sample holds 50,000 or so clones, roughly 92% seen once. The sample in question was CD4+ T cells from peripheral blood mononuclear cells, obtained in the third trimester of pregnancy. The source is a female donor with multiple sclerosis, enrolled in a pregnancy study. CDR3s include the opening cysteine and the closing phenylalanine or tryptophan. The D gene is left open where the match is weak. Clone size is stated in some rows and not others, as once, few, many or a class when expanded.

J gene: TRBJ2-1; clone size: NA; D gene: NA; V gene: TRBV10-3; CDR3 DNA: TGTGCCACCGAGCTCGGAGGGCAGCGGGACAATGAGCAGTTCTTC; CDR3 protein: CATELGGQRDNEQFF
J gene: TRBJ1-6; clone size: NA; D gene: NA; V gene: TRBV9; CDR3 DNA: TGTGCCAGCAGCGTAGGACGTCTGGGAGCCAATTCACCCCTCCACTTT; CDR3 protein: CASSVGRLGANSPLHF
J gene: TRBJ2-1; clone size: once; D gene: TRBD1; V gene: TRBV14; CDR3 DNA: TGTGCCAGCAGCAACGACAGGGGGATCTACAATGAGCAGTTCTTC; CDR3 protein: CASSNDRGIYNEQFF
J gene: TRBJ1-1; clone size: NA; D gene: NA; V gene: TRBV18; CDR3 DNA: TGTGCCAGCTCACCTGGACAGAGGGGGACTGAAGCTTTCTTT; CDR3 protein: CASSPGQRGTEAFF
J gene: TRBJ2-7; clone size: NA; D gene: NA; V gene: TRBV7-2; CDR3 DNA: TGTGCCAGCAGCCTTTACAGGTACGAGCAGTACTTC; CDR3 protein: CASSLYRYEQYF
J gene: TRBJ1-1; clone size: NA; D gene: NA; V gene: TRBV7-3; CDR3 DNA: TGTGCCAGCAGCTTACGTATGGGCGCTGAAGCTTTCTTT; CDR3 protein: CASSLRMGAEAFF
J gene: TRBJ2-7; clone size: NA; D gene: TRBD1; V gene: TRBV11-2; CDR3 DNA: TGTGCCAGCAGCCCCTTCACAGGGGAGCTTACCTACGAGCAGTACTTC; CDR3 protein: CASSPFTGELTYEQYF
J gene: TRBJ2-3; clone size: NA; D gene: TRBD1; V gene: TRBV5-6; CDR3 DNA: TGTGCCAGCAGCCGGCCAAAGGGGGACAGGGAGTCCGATACGCAGTATTTT; CDR3 protein: CASSRPKGDRESDTQYF
J gene: TRBJ2-2; clone size: NA; D gene: NA; V gene: TRBV5-1; CDR3 DNA: TGCGCCAGCAGCTTGGGACTAGAGGGCGGGGAGCTGTTTTTT; CDR3 protein: CASSLGLEGGELFF
J gene: TRBJ2-7; clone size: once; D gene: TRBD1; V gene: TRBV6-5; CDR3 DNA: TGTGCCAGCAGTGGGACAGGGGGCGGGTACGAGCAGTACTTC; CDR3 protein: CASSGTGGGYEQYF
J gene: TRBJ1-2; clone size: NA; D gene: TRBD1; V gene: TRBV28; CDR3 DNA: TGTGCCACCGTCCCCCGAGACAGGGCTAACTATGGCTACACCTTC; CDR3 protein: CATVPRDRANYGYTF
J gene: TRBJ1-2; clone size: NA; D gene: TRBD1; V gene: TRBV7-3; CDR3 DNA: TGTGCCAGCAGCCCCGGGCAGGGGGCGCATGGTGGCTACACCTTC; CDR3 protein: CASSPGQGAHGGYTF
J gene: TRBJ2-5; clone size: NA; D gene: NA; V gene: TRBV7-3; CDR3 DNA: TGTGCCAGCAGCTTAGGGCAGGGAAATATTAGGGAGACCCAGTACTTC; CDR3 protein: CASSLGQGNIRETQYF
J gene: TRBJ2-5; clone size: NA; D gene: TRBD2; V gene: TRBV6-6; CDR3 DNA: TGTGCCAGCACGACTAGCGGGGGGGCGGGGTCCCAGTACTTC; CDR3 protein: CASTTSGGAGSQYF
J gene: TRBJ2-1; clone size: NA; D gene: TRBD2; V gene: TRBV19; CDR3 DNA: TGTGCCAGTAGTAGGCTAGCGGGGGGCAACAATGAGCAGTTCTTC; CDR3 protein: CASSRLAGGNNEQFF
J gene: TRBJ1-2; clone size: NA; D gene: NA; V gene: TRBV9; CDR3 DNA: TGTGCCAGCAGCTTCACAACAGGGTCGGGCGGCTACACCTTC; CDR3 protein: CASSFTTGSGGYTF
J gene: TRBJ2-5; clone size: NA; D gene: NA; V gene: TRBV2; CDR3 DNA: TGTGCCAGCATGACTCAAGAGGGTAAAGAGACCCAGTACTTC; CDR3 protein: CASMTQEGKETQYF
J gene: TRBJ2-1; clone size: NA; D gene: TRBD1; V gene: TRBV6-4; CDR3 DNA: TGTGCCAGCAGGGAAGGACAGGGTTTGGGTGAGCAGTTCTTC; CDR3 protein: CASREGQGLGEQFF
J gene: TRBJ1-3; clone size: NA; D gene: NA; V gene: TRBV4-1; CDR3 DNA: TGCGCCAGCAGCCAAGGGAGGGCAGTGAACTCTGGAAACACCATATATTTT; CDR3 protein: CASSQGRAVNSGNTIYF
J gene: TRBJ1-3; clone size: once; D gene: TRBD1; V gene: TRBV19; CDR3 DNA: TGTGCCAGTAGTCGACAGGGTCCTTCGGCGGGCTCTGGAAACACCATATATTTT; CDR3 protein: CASSRQGPSAGSGNTIYF
J gene: TRBJ1-3; clone size: few; D gene: NA; V gene: TRBV5-1; CDR3 DNA: TGCGCCAGCAGCTTGGGAGGGCTACTAACAAGCTCTGGAAACACCATATATTTT; CDR3 protein: CASSLGGLLTSSGNTIYF
J gene: TRBJ2-5; clone size: once; D gene: TRBD2; V gene: TRBV25-1; CDR3 DNA: TGTGCCAGCAGTGATCGACTAGCGAAGCAAGAGACCCAGTACTTC; CDR3 protein: CASSDRLAKQETQYF
J gene: TRBJ1-1; clone size: NA; D gene: NA; V gene: TRBV18; CDR3 DNA: TGTGCCAGCTCACCACTTCCAGGTCTGGGCACTGAAGCTTTCTTT; CDR3 protein: CASSPLPGLGTEAFF
J gene: TRBJ2-1; clone size: NA; D gene: NA; V gene: TRBV18; CDR3 DNA: TGTGCCAGCTCCCCTCAATGGGGGGCCTACAATGAGCAGTTCTTC; CDR3 protein: CASSPQWGAYNEQFF
J gene: TRBJ2-3; clone size: NA; D gene: TRBD1; V gene: TRBV2; CDR3 DNA: TGTGCCAGCGGGGACAGGGTGCAGTATTTT; CDR3 protein: CASGDRVQYF
J gene: TRBJ2-1; clone size: NA; D gene: NA; V gene: TRBV9; CDR3 DNA: TGTGCCAGCTCTGAGCAGCCTAGGGGGGAGCAGTTCTTC; CDR3 protein: CASSEQPRGEQFF
J gene: TRBJ2-2; clone size: NA; D gene: NA; V gene: TRBV18; CDR3 DNA: TGTGCCAGCTCACCTTTCATCCAGGGGAACACCGGGGAGCTGTTTTTT; CDR3 protein: CASSPFIQGNTGELFF
J gene: TRBJ1-1; clone size: NA; D gene: TRBD1; V gene: TRBV15; CDR3 DNA: TGTGCCATCAAAACGACAGGGCTGAGCACTGAAGCTTTCTTT; CDR3 protein: CAIKTTGLSTEAFF
J gene: TRBJ2-5; clone size: once; D gene: TRBD1; V gene: TRBV13; CDR3 DNA: TGTGCCAGCAGCTGGAAGGGGGCCTCAAGAGAGACCCAGTACTTC; CDR3 protein: CASSWKGASRETQYF
J gene: TRBJ1-5; clone size: NA; D gene: TRBD1; V gene: TRBV30; CDR3 DNA: TGTGCCTGGGGACAGGCACTCAATCAGCCCCAGCATTTT; CDR3 protein: CAWGQALNQPQHF
J gene: TRBJ1-5; clone size: NA; D gene: NA; V gene: TRBV19; CDR3 DNA: TGTGCCAGTAAGGGAGGGCTACCAGGGCCCCAGCATTTT; CDR3 protein: CASKGGLPGPQHF
J gene: TRBJ2-5; clone size: NA; D gene: NA; V gene: TRBV19; CDR3 DNA: TGTGCCAGTAGTCGGACATTACAAGAGACCCAGTACTTC; CDR3 protein: CASSRTLQETQYF
J gene: TRBJ2-7; clone size: NA; D gene: TRBD1; V gene: TRBV7-2; CDR3 DNA: TGTGCCAGCAGCTTAGAGGGACAGGGGTACGAGCAGTACTTC; CDR3 protein: CASSLEGQGYEQYF
J gene: TRBJ2-1; clone size: NA; D gene: NA; V gene: TRBV5-1; CDR3 DNA: TGCGCCAGCAGCAAGGGAGACCTTCGACCCAATGAGCAGTTCTTC; CDR3 protein: CASSKGDLRPNEQFF
J gene: TRBJ1-1; clone size: once; D gene: NA; V gene: TRBV7-9; CDR3 DNA: TGTGCCAGCAGCTTCCTTAGCACTGAAGCTTTCTTT; CDR3 protein: CASSFLSTEAFF
J gene: TRBJ1-6; clone size: NA; D gene: NA; V gene: TRBV6-5; CDR3 DNA: TGTGCCAGCAGGCCGGGGGGGGGCAATTCACCCCTCCACTTT; CDR3 protein: CASRPGGGNSPLHF
J gene: TRBJ1-2; clone size: NA; D gene: NA; V gene: TRBV5-4; CDR3 DNA: TGTGCCAGCAGCTTGTGGGACTCCTATGGCTACACCTTC; CDR3 protein: CASSLWDSYGYTF
J gene: TRBJ1-2; clone size: NA; D gene: NA; V gene: TRBV6-5; CDR3 DNA: TGTGCCAGCAGTCTACCCCCGAAAGGGGACTATGGCTACACCTTC; CDR3 protein: CASSLPPKGDYGYTF
J gene: TRBJ1-3; clone size: NA; D gene: NA; V gene: TRBV21-1; CDR3 DNA: TGTGCCAGCAGCCCCCGGGACAGGGGGGTAATTTCTGGAAACACCATATATTTT; CDR3 protein: CASSPRDRGVISGNTIYF
J gene: TRBJ1-5; clone size: NA; D gene: TRBD1; V gene: TRBV30; CDR3 DNA: TGTGCCTGGGGGACAGGTAATGATCAGCCCCAGCATTTT; CDR3 protein: CAWGTGNDQPQHF
J gene: TRBJ2-2; clone size: NA; D gene: TRBD2; V gene: TRBV30; CDR3 DNA: TGTGCCTGGAACATGCAGCGGGGGGCCGGGGAGCTGTTTTTT; CDR3 protein: CAWNMQRGAGELFF
J gene: TRBJ2-7; clone size: NA; D gene: TRBD2; V gene: TRBV7-3; CDR3 DNA: TGTGCCAGCAGCTTAGGGGGACTAGCGGGGAGCGAGCAGTACTTC; CDR3 protein: CASSLGGLAGSEQYF
J gene: TRBJ2-1; clone size: NA; D gene: TRBD2; V gene: TRBV6-4; CDR3 DNA: TGTGCCAGCAGTGACGCGGGGGGCTACAATGAGCAGTTCTTC; CDR3 protein: CASSDAGGYNEQFF
J gene: TRBJ2-1; clone size: NA; D gene: TRBD1; V gene: TRBV5-6; CDR3 DNA: TGTGCCAGCAGCACCGGGACAGGGGTTTACAATGAGCAGTTCTTC; CDR3 protein: CASSTGTGVYNEQFF
J gene: TRBJ1-5; clone size: NA; D gene: TRBD1; V gene: TRBV19; CDR3 DNA: TGTGCCAGTAGTCGAGGACAGGGGTATCAGCCCCAGCATTTT; CDR3 protein: CASSRGQGYQPQHF
J gene: TRBJ2-7; clone size: once; D gene: NA; V gene: TRBV5-8; CDR3 DNA: TGTGCCAGCAGCCTGGCCAGGGGAATTTACCCCTACGAGCAGTACTTC; CDR3 protein: CASSLARGIYPYEQYF